The T cell receptor (beta chain) described here comes from a study of cytomegalovirus exposure and HLA in healthy donors. Overall study: Ancestry clustering placed around 80% of some 400 genotyped donors in the Caucasian-associated cluster.

Primers for the PCR totalled 60 Vbeta and 13 Jbeta. Sequenced by immunoSEQ multiplex PCR; TCRdb stores in-frame clones only, minus some. The sample records 120,000 or so clones, 81% being singletons. On this clone: The antigen is unknown.

Notes on the study in general: TCR beta sequences reportedly predicted the HLA-A and HLA-B alleles of most subjects accurately.

Trimming took 5 bases from V and 6 from J; bases not matched to a gene: 7. Germline CDR1 is SGHTA and CDR2 is FQGTGA. This CDR3 has 15 amino acids. This TCR was sampled from a man aged 18 to 29 in good health and CMV-seronegative. Sequencing input: PBMCs. J is TRBJ2-3 and V is TRBV7-3, with TRBD1 identical over 11 bases. CDR3 sequence: CASSPGQGVADTQYF. CDR3 bases: TGTGCCAGCAGCCCGGGACAGGGGGTAGCGGATACGCAGTATTTT.